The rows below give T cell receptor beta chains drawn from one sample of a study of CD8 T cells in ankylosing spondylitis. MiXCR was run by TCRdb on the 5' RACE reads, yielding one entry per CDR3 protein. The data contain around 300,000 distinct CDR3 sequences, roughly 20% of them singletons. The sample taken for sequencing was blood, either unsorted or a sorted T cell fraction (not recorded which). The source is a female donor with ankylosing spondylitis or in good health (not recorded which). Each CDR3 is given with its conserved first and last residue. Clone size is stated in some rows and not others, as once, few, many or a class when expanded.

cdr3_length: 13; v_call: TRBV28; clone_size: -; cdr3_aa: CATGRSSGNTIYF
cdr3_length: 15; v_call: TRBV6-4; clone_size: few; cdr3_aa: CASSEQPTRSNEQFF
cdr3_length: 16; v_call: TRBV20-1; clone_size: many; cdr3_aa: CSARSLLAGGNNEQFF
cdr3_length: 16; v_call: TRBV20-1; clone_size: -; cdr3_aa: CSARDLSRAVGGKLFF
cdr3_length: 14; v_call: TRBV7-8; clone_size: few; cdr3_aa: CASSTTLLGETQYF
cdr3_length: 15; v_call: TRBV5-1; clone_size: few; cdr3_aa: CASSLSLAGTYEQYF
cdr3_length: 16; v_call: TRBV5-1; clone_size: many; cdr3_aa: CASAPRPGSGANVLTF
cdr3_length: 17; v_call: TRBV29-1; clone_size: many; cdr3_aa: CSVVGPGTGPNTGELFF
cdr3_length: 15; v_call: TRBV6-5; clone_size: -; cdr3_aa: CASSYTGDNPDTQYF
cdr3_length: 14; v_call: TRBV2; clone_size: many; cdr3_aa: CASTPLAGGPEQFF
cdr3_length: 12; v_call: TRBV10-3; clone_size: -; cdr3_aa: CGVGQGGNEQFF
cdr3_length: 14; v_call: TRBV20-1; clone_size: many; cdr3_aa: CSADSGTLQETQYF
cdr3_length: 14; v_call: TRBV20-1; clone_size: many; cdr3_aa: CSAPRQGNTGELFF
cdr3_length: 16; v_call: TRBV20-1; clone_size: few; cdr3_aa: CSASPSSRGRGYGYTF
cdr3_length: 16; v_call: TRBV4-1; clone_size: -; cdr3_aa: CASSQGGQGYEQPQHF
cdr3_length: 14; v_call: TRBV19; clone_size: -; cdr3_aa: CASAIGTGIQPQHF
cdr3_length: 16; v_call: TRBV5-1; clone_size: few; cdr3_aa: CASSLKGGTSGSEQFF
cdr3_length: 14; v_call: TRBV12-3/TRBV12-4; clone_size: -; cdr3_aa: CASKKGGSDTEAFF
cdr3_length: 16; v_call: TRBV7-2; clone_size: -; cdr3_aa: CASSLTRTSLLYEQYF
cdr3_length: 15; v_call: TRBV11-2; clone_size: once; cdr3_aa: CASSLRLAGEYPQYF
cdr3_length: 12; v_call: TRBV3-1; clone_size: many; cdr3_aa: CASRARISEQFF
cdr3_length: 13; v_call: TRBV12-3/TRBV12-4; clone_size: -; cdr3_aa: CASSLDVAYEQYF
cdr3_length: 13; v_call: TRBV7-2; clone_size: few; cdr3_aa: CASSPRTDFTIYF
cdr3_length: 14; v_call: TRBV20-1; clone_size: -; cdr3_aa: CSALGTSGAYEQYF
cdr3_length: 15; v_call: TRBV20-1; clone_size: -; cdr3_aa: CSASKGGLGADTQYF
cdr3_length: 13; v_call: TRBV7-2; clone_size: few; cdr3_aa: CASSLVEGYEQYF
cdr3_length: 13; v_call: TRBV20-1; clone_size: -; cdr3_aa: CSSGGLNTGELFF
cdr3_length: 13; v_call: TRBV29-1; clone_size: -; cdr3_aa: CSVAPNSGNTIYF
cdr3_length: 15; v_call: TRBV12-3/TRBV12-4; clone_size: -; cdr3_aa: CASSLYPGRGGELFF
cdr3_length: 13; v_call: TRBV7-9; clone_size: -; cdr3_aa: CASSLILGGEQFF
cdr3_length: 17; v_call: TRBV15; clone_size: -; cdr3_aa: CATSRARVDSQYNEQFF
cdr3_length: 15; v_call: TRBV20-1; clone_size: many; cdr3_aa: CSAAYSGFGTDTQYF
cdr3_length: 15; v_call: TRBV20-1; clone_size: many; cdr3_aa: CSAPLTPSGEGEAFF
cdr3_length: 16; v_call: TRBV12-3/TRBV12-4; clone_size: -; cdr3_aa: CASSRDSKIYTDTQYF
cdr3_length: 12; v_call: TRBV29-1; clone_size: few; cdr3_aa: CSVEAVAVDQFF
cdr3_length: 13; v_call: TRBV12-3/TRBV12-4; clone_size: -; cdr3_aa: CASRLVERETQYF
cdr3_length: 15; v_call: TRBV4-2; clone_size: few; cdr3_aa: CASSPSIGDTDTQYF
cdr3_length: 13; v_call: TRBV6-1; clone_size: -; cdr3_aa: CASSRTQGTEQYF
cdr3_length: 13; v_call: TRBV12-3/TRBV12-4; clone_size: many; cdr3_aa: CASKGQGVYEQYF
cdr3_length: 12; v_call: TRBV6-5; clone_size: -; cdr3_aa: CASSNLNNEQFF
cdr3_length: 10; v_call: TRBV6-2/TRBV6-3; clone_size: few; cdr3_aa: CASRPDPQYF
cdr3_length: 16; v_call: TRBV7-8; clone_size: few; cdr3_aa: CASSFISGNRPYEQYF
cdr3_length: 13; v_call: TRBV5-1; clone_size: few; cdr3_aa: CASSLFRDNEQFF
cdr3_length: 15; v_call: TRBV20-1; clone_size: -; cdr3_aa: CSLGGGLVRFTEAFF
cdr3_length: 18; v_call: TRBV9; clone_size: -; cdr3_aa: CASSPAVGPDSTYNEQFF
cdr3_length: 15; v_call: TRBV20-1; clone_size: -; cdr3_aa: CSARPRLAGGDEQFF
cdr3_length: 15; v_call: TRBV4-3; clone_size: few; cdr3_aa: CASSQDAAMNTEAFF
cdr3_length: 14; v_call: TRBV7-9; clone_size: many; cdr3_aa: CASSSHGGRGEQYF
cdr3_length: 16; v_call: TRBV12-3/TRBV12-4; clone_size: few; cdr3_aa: CASSGQLAELYNEQFF
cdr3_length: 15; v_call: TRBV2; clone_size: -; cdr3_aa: CASSEVGQTHEKLFF
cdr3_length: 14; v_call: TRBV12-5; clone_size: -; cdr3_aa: CASGSGTATYEQYF
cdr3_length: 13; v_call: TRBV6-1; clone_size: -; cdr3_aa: CASSRDHTNEQFF
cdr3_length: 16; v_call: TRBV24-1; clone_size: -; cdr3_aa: CATSGPSSRSYNEQFF
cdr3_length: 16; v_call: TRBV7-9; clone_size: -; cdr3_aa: CASSFGWGETVNEQFF
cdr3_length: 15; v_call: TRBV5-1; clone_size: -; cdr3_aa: CASSGTHQGNTEAFF
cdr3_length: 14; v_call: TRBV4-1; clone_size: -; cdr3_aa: CASSQAPTGVGYTF
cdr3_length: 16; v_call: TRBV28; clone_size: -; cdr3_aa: CASSFSGPGLKGVLTF